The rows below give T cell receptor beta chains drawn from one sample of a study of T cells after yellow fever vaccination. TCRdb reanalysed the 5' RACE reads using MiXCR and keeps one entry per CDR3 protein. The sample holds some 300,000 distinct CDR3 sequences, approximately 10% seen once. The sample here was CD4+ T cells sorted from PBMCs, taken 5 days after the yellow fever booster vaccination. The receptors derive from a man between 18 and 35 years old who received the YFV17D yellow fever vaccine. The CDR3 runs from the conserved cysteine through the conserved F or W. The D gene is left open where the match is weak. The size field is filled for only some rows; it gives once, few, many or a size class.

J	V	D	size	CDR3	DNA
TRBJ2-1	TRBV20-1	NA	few	CSASTSAEEQFF	TGCAGTGCCTCAACATCGGCTGAAGAGCAGTTCTTC
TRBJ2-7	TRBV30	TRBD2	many	CAAGTSGGRYEQYF	TGTGCCGCCGGCACTAGCGGGGGGCGCTACGAGCAGTACTTC
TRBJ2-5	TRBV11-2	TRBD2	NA	CASSAWTSQETQYF	TGTGCCAGCAGCGCCTGGACTAGCCAAGAGACCCAGTACTTC
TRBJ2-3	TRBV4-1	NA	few	CASSQDRRGPIRADTQYF	TGCGCCAGCAGCCAAGATAGGAGGGGGCCCATCCGGGCAGATACGCAGTATTTT
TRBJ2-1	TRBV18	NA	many	CASSWRGGDEQFF	TGTGCCAGCTCTTGGCGCGGAGGGGATGAGCAGTTCTTC
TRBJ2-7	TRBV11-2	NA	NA	CASSPRKPVDEQYF	TGTGCCAGCAGTCCGCGGAAGCCGGTCGACGAGCAGTACTTC
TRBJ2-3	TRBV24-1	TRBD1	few	CATRDRRTDTQYF	TGTGCCACCCGGGACAGACGCACAGATACGCAGTATTTT
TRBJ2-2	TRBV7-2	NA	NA	CASSLMGPGTTGELFF	TGTGCCAGCAGCTTAATGGGTCCGGGCACCACCGGGGAGCTGTTTTTT
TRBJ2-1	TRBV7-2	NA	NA	CASSFDSAYNEQFF	TGTGCCAGCAGCTTCGATAGCGCATACAATGAGCAGTTCTTC
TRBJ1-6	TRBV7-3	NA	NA	CASRFDGDSPLHF	TGTGCCAGCAGGTTCGACGGTGACTCACCCCTCCACTTT
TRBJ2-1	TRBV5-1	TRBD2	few	CASSSGLVYNEQFF	TGCGCCAGCAGCTCTGGACTAGTCTACAATGAGCAGTTCTTC
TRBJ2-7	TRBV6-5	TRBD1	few	CASSRGQGRSYEQYF	TGTGCCAGCAGTCGAGGACAGGGACGTTCCTACGAGCAGTACTTC
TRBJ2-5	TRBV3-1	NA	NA	CASSRGLRGKTQETQYF	TGTGCCAGCAGCCGAGGGTTGAGGGGTAAAACACAAGAGACCCAGTACTTC
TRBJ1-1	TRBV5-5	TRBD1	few	CASSLSMGQGAFF	TGTGCCAGCAGCTTGTCCATGGGACAGGGGGCTTTCTTT
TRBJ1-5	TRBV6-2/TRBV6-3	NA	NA	CASSYAPRGAFNQPQHF	TGTGCCAGCAGTTACGCCCCTCGGGGGGCCTTCAATCAGCCCCAGCATTTT
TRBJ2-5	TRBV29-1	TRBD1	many	CSVEDPWGQGAWETQYF	TGCAGCGTTGAAGATCCATGGGGACAGGGGGCCTGGGAGACCCAGTACTTC
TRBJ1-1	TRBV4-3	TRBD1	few	CASSHLGQGNTEAFF	TGCGCCAGCAGCCACCTCGGACAGGGGAACACTGAAGCTTTCTTT
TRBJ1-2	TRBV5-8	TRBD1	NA	CASSLTGGSYGYTF	TGTGCCAGCAGCTTAACAGGGGGCAGCTATGGCTACACCTTC
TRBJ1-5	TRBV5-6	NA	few	CASSLGGGRQPQHF	TGTGCCAGCAGCTTGGGGGGCGGGCGTCAGCCCCAGCATTTT
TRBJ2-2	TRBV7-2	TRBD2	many	CASSRGLAGGTGELFF	TGTGCCAGCAGCCGCGGACTAGCGGGGGGCACCGGGGAGCTGTTTTTT
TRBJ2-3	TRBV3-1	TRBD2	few	CASSQDGGGLADTQYF	TGTGCCAGCAGCCAAGATGGCGGGGGGCTGGCAGATACGCAGTATTTT
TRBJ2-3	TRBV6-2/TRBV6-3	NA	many	CASRTIGGNTDTQYF	TGTGCCAGCAGGACCATAGGAGGGAACACAGATACGCAGTATTTT
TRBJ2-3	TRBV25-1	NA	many	CASSEHYTDTQYF	TGTGCCAGCAGTGAGCACTACACAGATACGCAGTATTTT
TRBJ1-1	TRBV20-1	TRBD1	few	CSAPQGAQAEAFF	TGCAGTGCTCCTCAGGGGGCGCAGGCTGAAGCTTTCTTT
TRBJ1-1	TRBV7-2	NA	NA	CASGFFGRAFF	TGTGCCAGCGGCTTTTTTGGCCGAGCTTTCTTT
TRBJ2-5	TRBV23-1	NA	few	CASSQSGNKYQETQYF	TGCGCCAGCAGTCAGTCGGGGAATAAGTACCAAGAGACCCAGTACTTC
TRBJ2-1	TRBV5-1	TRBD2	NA	CASSLGLAGRNEQFF	TGCGCCAGCAGCTTGGGGCTAGCGGGGAGGAATGAGCAGTTCTTC
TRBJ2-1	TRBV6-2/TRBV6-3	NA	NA	CASSYPQYEQFF	TGTGCCAGCAGTTACCCCCAATATGAGCAGTTCTTC
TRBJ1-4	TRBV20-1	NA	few	CSARREATNEKLFF	TGCAGTGCTAGACGGGAAGCAACTAATGAAAAACTGTTTTTT
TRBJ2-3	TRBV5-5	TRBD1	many	CASSLQGVLGDTQYF	TGTGCCAGCAGCTTGCAGGGGGTCTTGGGGGATACGCAGTATTTT
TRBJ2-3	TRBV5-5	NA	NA	CASSLDLGSDTQYF	TGTGCCAGCAGCTTGGATTTGGGCTCAGATACGCAGTATTTT
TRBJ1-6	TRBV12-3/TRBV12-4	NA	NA	CASSLKQGGSPLHF	TGTGCCAGCAGTTTAAAACAGGGAGGCTCACCCCTCCACTTT
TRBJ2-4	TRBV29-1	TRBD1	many	CSVRGPGIQYF	TGCAGCGTGAGGGGGCCGGGCATTCAGTACTTC
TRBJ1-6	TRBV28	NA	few	CASSSSGGSNSPLHF	TGTGCCAGCAGTTCCTCCGGGGGAAGTAATTCACCCCTCCACTTT
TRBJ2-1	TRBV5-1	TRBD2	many	CASSLTGTSANEQFF	TGCGCCAGCAGCTTGACCGGGACTAGCGCCAATGAGCAGTTCTTC
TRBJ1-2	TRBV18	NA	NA	CASSLVRGQWNIF	TGTGCCAGCTCACTCGTTCGGGGGCAATGGAACATCTTC
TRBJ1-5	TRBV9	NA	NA	CASSVGGGQPQHF	TGTGCCAGCAGCGTTGGGGGCGGTCAGCCCCAGCATTTT
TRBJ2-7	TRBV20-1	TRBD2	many	CSALAGGPENEQYF	TGCAGTGCATTAGCGGGGGGGCCCGAAAACGAGCAGTACTTC
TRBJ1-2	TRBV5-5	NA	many	CASSPGDPSPYGYTF	TGTGCCAGCAGCCCCGGGGACCCAAGCCCCTATGGCTACACCTTC
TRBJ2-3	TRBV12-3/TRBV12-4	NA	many	CASSLRASADTQYF	TGTGCCAGCAGTTTAAGAGCGTCGGCGGATACGCAGTATTTT
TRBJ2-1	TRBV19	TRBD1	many	CASNRPGTGGIEQFF	TGTGCCAGTAATCGACCCGGGACAGGGGGGATTGAGCAGTTCTTC
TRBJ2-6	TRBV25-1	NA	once	CASSGGEAGANVLTF	TGTGCCAGCAGTGGAGGGGAGGCTGGGGCCAACGTCCTGACTTTC
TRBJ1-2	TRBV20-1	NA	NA	CSAYGYTF	TGCAGTGCGTACGGCTACACCTTC
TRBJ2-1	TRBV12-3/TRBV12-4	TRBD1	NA	CASSARDSYNEQFF	TGTGCCAGCAGTGCCCGGGACAGCTACAATGAGCAGTTCTTC
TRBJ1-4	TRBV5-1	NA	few	CASSSLPRGGTNEKLFF	TGCGCCAGCAGCAGCCTACCAAGGGGAGGCACTAATGAAAAACTGTTTTTT
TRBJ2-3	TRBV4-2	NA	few	CASSPNPKQGRDTQYF	TGTGCCAGCAGCCCCAACCCCAAACAGGGGAGGGATACGCAGTATTTT
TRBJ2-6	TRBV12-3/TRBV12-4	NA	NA	CASSQTSGANVLTF	TGTGCCAGCAGCCAGACCTCTGGGGCCAACGTCCTGACTTTC
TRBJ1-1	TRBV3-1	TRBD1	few	CASSYPGTGHTEAFF	TGTGCCAGCAGCTACCCCGGGACAGGGCACACTGAAGCTTTCTTT
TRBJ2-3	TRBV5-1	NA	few	CASSLGPGGQGDTQYF	TGCGCCAGCAGCTTGGGCCCGGGGGGCCAGGGAGATACGCAGTATTTT
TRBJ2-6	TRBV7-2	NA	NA	CASTVQRDSGANVLTF	TGTGCCAGCACGGTCCAAAGGGACTCTGGGGCCAACGTCCTGACTTTC
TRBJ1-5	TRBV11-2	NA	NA	CASSLDHRWGDQPQHF	TGTGCCAGCAGCTTAGATCATCGATGGGGGGATCAGCCCCAGCATTTT
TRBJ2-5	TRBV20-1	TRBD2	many	CSATPTGGPRETQYF	TGCAGTGCTACCCCTACGGGGGGACCGAGGGAGACCCAGTACTTC
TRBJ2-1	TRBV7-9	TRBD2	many	CASSASGGSSEQFF	TGTGCCAGCAGCGCTAGCGGGGGCTCGAGTGAGCAGTTCTTC
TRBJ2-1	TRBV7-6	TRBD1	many	CASSLWQGAYNEQFF	TGTGCCAGCAGCTTATGGCAGGGGGCATACAATGAGCAGTTCTTC
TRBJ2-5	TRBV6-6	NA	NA	CASSDPGGLQETQYF	TGTGCCAGCAGTGACCCCGGGGGCCTCCAAGAGACCCAGTACTTC